This TCR beta chain was observed in a study of cytomegalovirus exposure and HLA in healthy donors. This CDR3 is built from 18 residues. These donors, healthy bone marrow donors, were studied. The study ran its PCR with 60 Vbeta and 13 Jbeta primers. Clones were sequenced by immunoSEQ multiplex PCR, and TCRdb holds only the in-frame ones, with some missing. The profile shows roughly 160,000 clones, roughly four fifths of them singletons. Input material: PBMCs. The TCR comes from a man aged 45-65 years in good health and CMV-seropositive. The chain recombines TRBV21-1 with TRBJ2-7; the table calls TRBD2, which could not be checked here. TRBV21-1 is noted as a pseudogene. This CDR3 reads CASSKAGHGGGNKHEQYF. Here the CDR3 DNA reads TGTGCCAGCAGCAAAGCAGGTCATGGGGGGGGCAACAAGCACGAGCAGTACTTC.